These 27 T cell receptor beta chains came from one sample sequenced in a study of T-cell memory formation after mild COVID-19. TCRdb reprocessed the 5' RACE reads via MiXCR and lists one record per CDR3 protein. The data hold 110,000 to 150,000 distinct CDR3 sequences, with around 25% observed a single time. Sequenced sample: PBMCs or a T cell subset sorted from them (not recorded which). Every receptor here comes from an adult woman who had mild COVID-19 (a few samples of this study predate the infection). Cell type and time point are not known.

The V gene is TRBV24-1, the J gene TRBJ2-2; D is perhaps TRBD1 (6 bases). The CDR3 length is 14 residues. V was trimmed by 4 bases and J by 7 bases, leaving 12 bases between them. CDR1 and CDR2 (germline): KGHDR, SFDVKD. Here the CDR3 reads CATSETGLIGELFF. As DNA, the CDR3 is TGTGCCACCAGTGAGACAGGACTTATCGGGGAGCTGTTTTTT.

The chain couples TRBV5-1 to TRBJ2-7, with a weak D call TRBD1 (5 bases). CDR1 is SGHRS and CDR2 is YFSETQ in the germline V gene. CDR3 length: 14 amino acids. V gave up 3 bases and J gave up 3 bases, with 13 bases separating them. The CDR3 DNA follows: TGCGCCAGCAGCTCGTTTCCCGACAGCTACGAGCAGTACTTC. It encodes CASSSFPDSYEQYF.

V is TRBV15 and J is TRBJ2-7; tentative D call: TRBD2 (6 bases). Trimming took 8 bases from V and 0 from J, leaving 17 bases between them. Germline loops: CDR1 LNHNV, CDR2 YYDKDF (reference sequence). This CDR3 spans 15 amino acids. In DNA, the CDR3 is TGTGCCACCGCCAGTGGGGGAGGCACCTCCTACGAGCAGTACTTC. Protein: CATASGGGTSYEQYF.

This clonotype was seen repeatedly, ten times or more. The genes are TRBV7-9 and TRBJ1-1, with D hard to call. Trimming cost V 4 bases and J 4 bases, with 16 bases left between them. CDR3 length: 15 residues. In germline, CDR1 is SEHNR, CDR2 FQNEAQ (reference sequence). CDR3 sequence (DNA): TGTGCCAGCAGCTCCTCCCGACACAAATCCACTGAAGCTTTCTTT. Its translation: CASSSSRHKSTEAFF.

The chain joins TRBV5-1 to TRBJ1-2, with 9 bases identical to TRBD1. The CDR3 sequence is 14 residues long. After removal of 2 bases from V and 2 bases from J, the junction contained 1 base not matched to a gene. Germline V gives CDR1 SGHRS, CDR2 YFSETQ. CDR3 sequence (DNA): TGCGCCAGCAGCTTCGGGACAGGGAACTATGGCTACACCTTC. Its translation is CASSFGTGNYGYTF. Complete variable domain (other parts from reference TRBV5-1 and TRBJ1-2): KAGVTQTPRYLIKTRGQQVTLSCSPISGHRSVSWYQQTPGQGLQFLFEYFSETQRNKGNFPGRFSGRQFSNSRSEMNVSTLELGDSALYLCASSFGTGNYGYTFGSGTRLTVV.

This clonotype has a count of ten or more. The chain has TRBV7-9 and TRBJ2-3; D remains ambiguous. V was pared by 2 bases and J by 11 bases, with 20 bases between. The CDR3 is made up of 15 amino acids. The germline V gene has CDR1 SEHNR and CDR2 FQNEAQ (reference sequence). The CDR3 DNA is TGTGCCAGCAGCTTAAGTACGCTGGATCACCTTGGGCAGTATTTT. Translating it yields CASSLSTLDHLGQYF.

The gene calls are TRBV4-3 and TRBJ2-1, with TRBD2 as a possible D gene (6 bases). CDR3 size: 14 residues. CDR1 and CDR2 from the germline V gene are LGHNA and YSLEER. V dropped 4 bases and J dropped 4 bases, with 11 bases sitting between them. The CDR3 DNA follows: TGCGCCAGCAGCCCCTGGACTACTTACAATGAGCAGTTCTTC. Amino acid sequence: CASSPWTTYNEQFF.

The chain uses TRBV14 and TRBJ2-1; 10 bases match TRBD1. CDR1 and CDR2 (germline): SGHDN, FVKESK. The CDR3 loop spans 14 amino acids. The V gene end was trimmed by 4 bases and the J gene end by 7 bases; junction bases not matched to a gene: 4. The CDR3 protein is CASSRDRGKNEQFF. In DNA, the CDR3 is TGTGCCAGCAGCCGGGACAGGGGTAAAAATGAGCAGTTCTTC.

The chain carries TRBV11-2 and TRBJ2-7, with D possibly called TRBD1 or TRBD2 (5 bases each). V dropped 3 bases and J dropped 4 bases, with 13 bases sitting between them. This CDR3 comprises 14 residues. Germline V gene data show CDR1 as SGHAT and CDR2 as FQNNGV. The CDR3 DNA is TGTGCCAGCAGCTTCCCCGGGACGCTTTACGAGCAGTACTTC. Translating gives CASSFPGTLYEQYF. The full variable domain, with the rest looked up from reference TRBV11-2 and TRBJ2-7, is EAGVAQSPRYKIIEKRQSVAFWCNPISGHATLYWYQQILGQGPKLLIQFQNNGVVDDSQLPKDRFSAERLKGVDSTLKIQPAKLEDSAVYLCASSFPGTLYEQYFGPGTRLTVT.

This clonotype was seen a handful of times. The V and J genes are TRBV27 and TRBJ2-7; 9 bases line up with TRBD2. This CDR3 contains 14 residues. Unmatched junction bases numbered 2, after V lost 5 bases and J lost 0 bases. Germline CDR1 is MNHEY and CDR2 is SMNVEV (reference sequence). The CDR3: CASSRLAASYEQYF. CDR3 nucleotide sequence: TGTGCCAGCAGTCGACTAGCGGCCTCCTACGAGCAGTACTTC.

The chain combines TRBV9 with TRBJ2-1; 7 bases match TRBD2. The germline V gene encodes CDR1 SGDLS and CDR2 YYNGEE. V lost 0 bases, J lost 5 bases, and 5 bases stayed unmatched. There are 15 residues in the CDR3. CDR3 residues: CASSVEASGDNEQFF. CDR3 sequence (DNA): TGTGCCAGCAGCGTAGAGGCTAGCGGAGACAATGAGCAGTTCTTC. Full variable domain (remainder filled in from reference TRBV9 and TRBJ2-1): DSGVTQTPKHLITATGQRVTLRCSPRSGDLSVYWYQQSLDQGLQFLIQYYNGEERAKGNILERFSAQQFPDLHSELNLSSLELGDSALYFCASSVEASGDNEQFFGPGTRLTVL.

CDR3 sequence: CASSPQGTEAFF. For the CDR3, the DNA is TGTGCCAGCAGCCCACAGGGGACTGAAGCTTTCTTT. The chain uses TRBV16 and TRBJ1-1, with 7 nucleotides matching TRBD1. This CDR3 is built from 12 residues. V trimming: 4 bases; J trimming: 5 bases; junction bases outside the gene matches: 1. The V gene's germline CDR1 is KGHSY and CDR2 FQNENV.

This clonotype turned up a few times. The chain recombines TRBV3-1 with TRBJ2-7; 7 nucleotides align to TRBD2. The V and J ends lost 0 bases and 6 bases, in that order; junction bases with no gene match: 8. The CDR3 length is 15 residues. Germline CDR1 and CDR2: LGHDT and YNNKEL (reference sequence). The CDR3 DNA follows: TGTGCCAGCAGCCAAGAGGCCGGGACTAACCTCGAGCAGTACTTC. This encodes CASSQEAGTNLEQYF.

The CDR3 sequence is CASSPPPAGSTDTQYF. The CDR3 nucleotides are TGTGCCAGCAGTCCCCCTCCAGCGGGGAGCACAGATACGCAGTATTTT. This chain uses TRBV12-3 or TRBV12-4 with TRBJ2-3; 7 bases are a match to TRBD2. V was pared by 5 bases and J by 0 bases, with 8 bases of the junction left unmatched. This CDR3 is 16 amino acids long.

The V and J genes are TRBV29-1 and TRBJ1-2; D is undetermined. Germline assignment: CDR1 SQVTM and CDR2 ANQGSEA. The ends were cut back, 3 bases at V and 5 bases at J, with 10 bases in the middle. This CDR3 is built from 12 residues. CDR3: CSVEGESYGYTF. The CDR3 nucleotides are TGCAGCGTTGAGGGAGAGTCTTATGGCTACACCTTC.

About this clonotype: One end of the junction does not line up with germline, which may come from a read error. This chain uses TRBV7-7 with TRBJ2-7; D is perhaps TRBD1 or TRBD2 (5 bases each). Germline V gene sequence: CDR1 SSHAT, CDR2 FNYEAQ (reference sequence). The CDR3 totals 15 residues. CDR3 residues: CASSLGTVSSYEQYF. In DNA form, the CDR3 reads TGTGCTAGCAGCTTAGGGACGGTGAGCTCCTACGAGCAGTACTTC. The whole variable domain, filled in from reference TRBV7-7 and TRBJ2-7, reads GAGVSQSPRYKVTKRGQDVTLRCDPISSHATLYWYQQALGQGPEFLTYFNYEAQPDKSGLPSDRFSAERPEGSISTLTIQRTEQRDSAMYRCASSLGTVSSYEQYFGPGTRLTVT.

This clonotype has only a few counts. The rearrangement joins TRBV6-6 to TRBJ2-1, with TRBD2 identical over 13 bases. This CDR3 region has 15 residues. The germline V gene has CDR1 MNHNY and CDR2 SVGAGI (reference sequence). V was pared by 5 bases and J by 7 bases, with 5 bases of the junction left unmatched. The CDR3 loop is CASSRTSGRQNEQFF. CDR3 nucleotides: TGTGCCAGCAGTAGGACTAGCGGGAGACAGAATGAGCAGTTCTTC.

The chain links TRBV18 to TRBJ1-2; D is unresolved. CDR1 is KGHSH, CDR2 LQKENI, per germline. Trimming removed 6 bases at V and 4 bases at J, with 12 bases between. This CDR3 has 13 residues. CDR3 sequence (DNA): TGTGCCAGCTCGCCCGACAACGCCTATGGCTACACCTTC. Its protein is CASSPDNAYGYTF.

This clonotype was observed a few times. The J gene is TRBJ1-5, the V gene TRBV21-1; no DNA check was done on the table's D call, TRBD1. TRBV21-1 is annotated as a pseudogene. The CDR3 sequence is 12 residues long. The CDR3 loop is CASRGENQPQHF. The CDR3 DNA sequence: TGTGCCAGCAGGGGGGAGAATCAGCCCCAGCATTTT.

The chain links TRBV7-2 to TRBJ2-3; no reliable D call. The CDR3 consists of 13 residues. V was cut by 1 base and J by 4 bases, with 6 bases left in between. Germline CDR1 SGHTA, CDR2 FQGNSA. Here the CDR3 DNA reads TGTGCCAGCAGCTTAGTTGGGCCAGATACGCAGTATTTT. Protein: CASSLVGPDTQYF. The complete variable domain, with remaining parts taken from reference TRBV7-2 and TRBJ2-3, reads GAGVSQSPSNKVTEKGKDVELRCDPISGHTALYWYRQSLGQGLEFLIYFQGNSAPDKSGLPSDRFSAERTGGSVSTLTIQRTQQEDSAVYLCASSLVGPDTQYFGPGTRLTVL.

This clonotype occurred a few times. The chain joins TRBV7-9 to TRBJ2-1; the match to TRBD1 covers 9 bases. CDR1 and CDR2 (germline): SEHNR, FQNEAQ (reference sequence). This CDR3 has 17 residues. V lost 4 bases to trimming and J lost 6 bases; unmatched junction nucleotides: 13. The CDR3 DNA reads as TGTGCCAGCAGCTCGGGGACGGGACAGGGAGTGTTCAATGAGCAGTTCTTC. This translates into CASSSGTGQGVFNEQFF.

This clonotype turned up a few times. V is TRBV5-1 and J is TRBJ2-7; D perhaps matches TRBD1 (5 bases). The germline gives CDR1 SGHRS, CDR2 YFSETQ. The CDR3 contains 16 residues. V was shortened by 0 bases and J by 2 bases, with 15 bases between the two germline ends. Here the CDR3 DNA reads TGCGCCAGCAGCTTGGAGTCCGTACAGGACACCTACGAGCAGTACTTC. Residues: CASSLESVQDTYEQYF.

J is TRBJ1-1 and V is TRBV11-3, with D possibly TRBD1 on 6 matching bases. The CDR3 has 14 residues. V lost 6 bases to trimming and J lost 5 bases, with 16 bases between them. From germline, CDR1 is SGHNT and CDR2 YENEEA. DNA for the CDR3: TGTGCCAGCAGAACCACAGGGACGGGGACTGAAGCTTTCTTT. Translating it yields CASRTTGTGTEAFF. The entire variable domain, with the rest obtained from reference TRBV11-3 and TRBJ1-1, is as follows: EAGVVQSPRYKIIEKKQPVAFWCNPISGHNTLYWYLQNLGQGPELLIRYENEEAVDDSQLPKDRFSAERLKGVDSTLKIQPAELGDSAVYLCASRTTGTGTEAFFGQGTRLTVV.

This clonotype was picked up one time. The chain links TRBV24-1 to TRBJ1-2; the D is unclear. This CDR3 region has 15 residues. Trimming removed 6 bases from V and 2 bases from J, with 15 bases in between. Germline CDR1 is KGHDR and CDR2 is SFDVKD. The DNA of the CDR3 is TGTGCCACCAGTTTTGTGGCAGGAACAAACTATGGCTACACCTTC. Its protein product is CATSFVAGTNYGYTF.

This clonotype was counted between two and nine times. The V and J genes are TRBV9 and TRBJ2-1, with 10 bases identical to TRBD2. The CDR3 spans 18 residues. Germline-derived CDR1 and CDR2 are SGDLS and YYNGEE. V dropped 3 bases and J dropped 3; count of bases not matched to a gene: 12. The CDR3 region has the DNA TGTGCCAGCAGCGCGGAGGTCCTAGCGGGGGCGGTCTACAATGAGCAGTTCTTC. Amino acid sequence: CASSAEVLAGAVYNEQFF.

There are a few counts of this clonotype. This chain joins TRBV7-6 and TRBJ1-1; a weak D match, TRBD1 (5 bases). CDR3 length: 19 amino acids. V lost 0 bases, J lost 0 bases, and 20 bases lay in between. From germline, CDR1 is SGHVS and CDR2 FNYEAQ. The CDR3 DNA is TGTGCCAGCAGCTTAGCCCCGGGAGACAGCTATCGTATGAACACTGAAGCTTTCTTT. It is translated as CASSLAPGDSYRMNTEAFF.

V and J are TRBV24-1 and TRBJ1-1, with 9 bases identical to TRBD1. V was pared by 9 bases and J by 11 bases, with 6 bases of the junction left unmatched. Germline assignment: CDR1 KGHDR and CDR2 SFDVKD. The CDR3 length is 11 residues. CDR3 nucleotides: TGTGCCACCGCCGGGACAGGGCGGGCTTTCTTT. It is translated as CATAGTGRAFF.